These 22 T cell receptor beta chains were sequenced from one sample in a study of radiotherapy plus CTLA-4 blockade in lung cancer. The method was immunoSEQ multiplex PCR; TCRdb's version includes in-frame clones alone and lacks a portion of them. Of 80,000 to 100,000 clones detected, 80% to 85% appear once; the ten largest clones hold approximately 3.4%. The material was peripheral blood, obtained from a patient treated with radiotherapy plus ipilimumab. The receptors were sampled from a human donor with non-small cell lung cancer who had a partial response to radiotherapy plus ipilimumab.

The chain uses TRBV7-2 and TRBJ2-7, with a weak D call TRBD1 (6 bases). Trimming stripped 4 bases from V and 6 bases from J, with 10 bases between. The CDR3 consists of 12 residues. Germline CDR1 and CDR2: SGHTA and FQGNSA. In nucleotides, the CDR3 is TGTGCCAGCAGCTCATCAGGGGTCGAGCAGTACTTC. Residues: CASSSSGVEQYF.

This chain uses TRBV7-2 with TRBJ1-2; D gene uncertain. Deletions cut 7 bases from V and 5 bases from J, with 8 bases between. This CDR3 region has 11 residues. Germline loops: CDR1 SGHTA, CDR2 FQGNSA. DNA for the CDR3: TGTGCCAGCACCTCTCTGTATGGCTACACCTTC. It encodes CASTSLYGYTF.

This chain connects TRBV19 to TRBJ2-5, with a weak D call TRBD2 (6 bases). Trimming left V 4 bases short and J 5 bases short, with 14 bases between. This CDR3 has 14 amino acids. CDR1 is LNHDA and CDR2 is SQIVND in the germline V gene (reference sequence). CDR3: CASSTQGGVETQYF. CDR3 bases: TGTGCCAGTAGTACCCAGGGCGGGGTGGAGACCCAGTACTTC.

The chain joins TRBV20-1 to TRBJ2-3; D gene uncertain. CDR1 and CDR2 (germline): DFQATT, SNEGSKA (reference sequence). The CDR3 runs 11 residues. V dropped 7 bases and J dropped 1 base, with 6 bases sitting between them. The CDR3 bases are TGCAGTGTGGCTCGCACAGATACGCAGTATTTT. Translated: CSVARTDTQYF.

This clone was recorded once. The chain links TRBV5-4 to TRBJ2-7; 12 bases match TRBD2. The J segment lost 2 bases and the V segment lost 4 bases, leaving 4 bases of the junction unmatched. The germline V gene has CDR1 SGHNT and CDR2 YYREEE (reference sequence). The CDR3 spans 15 residues. CDR3 region: CASSATSGSPYEQYF. CDR3 bases: TGTGCCAGCAGCGCGACTAGCGGGAGCCCCTACGAGCAGTACTTC.

This chain connects TRBV19 to TRBJ2-1, with 8 bases matching TRBD2. V shed 1 base and J 9 bases; nucleotides not matched to a gene: 8. The CDR3 contains 15 residues. The V gene's germline CDR1 is LNHDA and CDR2 SQIVND (reference sequence). CDR3 in amino acids: CASSIAGLDTVEQFF. The CDR3 DNA reads TGTGCCAGTAGTATAGCGGGACTAGACACGGTTGAGCAGTTCTTC. The whole variable domain, remainder taken from reference TRBV19 and TRBJ2-1, is DGGITQSPKYLFRKEGQNVTLSCEQNLNHDAMYWYRQDPGQGLRLIYYSQIVNDFQKGDIAEGYSVSREKKESFPLTVTSAQKNPTAFYLCASSIAGLDTVEQFFGPGTRLTVL.

The CDR3 protein is CASTLVLGETEAFF. The CDR3 DNA reads as TGCGCCAGCACCCTGGTGTTAGGGGAAACTGAAGCTTTCTTT. This chain links TRBV5-1 with TRBJ1-1; maybe TRBD1 (5 bases). V was pared by 6 bases and J by 5 bases, with 17 bases between. CDR1 and CDR2 (germline): SGHRS, YFSETQ. This CDR3 is built from 14 residues.

The rearrangement uses TRBV2 and TRBJ2-1; D may be TRBD1 (5 bases). CDR1 is SNHLY, CDR2 FYNNEI, per germline. The CDR3 runs to 14 residues. The germline V and J ends were trimmed by 8 bases and 6 bases, with 17 bases remaining between them. CDR3 sequence reads: CASRLRSGANEQFF. CDR3 in DNA: TGTGCCAGCCGCCTGCGGTCTGGGGCCAATGAGCAGTTCTTC.

The V call is TRBV10-3, the J call TRBJ1-5, with D possibly matching TRBD1 (5 bases). The CDR3 has 14 amino acids. V shed 10 bases and J shed 2 bases, with 15 bases lying between them. Germline CDR1 ENHRY, CDR2 SYGVKD. The CDR3 bases are TGTGCCACCCGCCAGGGTATTGGCAATCAGCCCCAGCATTTT. Protein: CATRQGIGNQPQHF.

The genes are TRBV7-8 and TRBJ2-5; maybe TRBD2 (6 bases). Trimming took off 4 bases at V and 4 bases at J, with 13 bases between the two ends. The V gene's germline CDR1 is SGHVS and CDR2 FQNEAQ. This CDR3 is 14 amino acids long. The CDR3, as DNA: TGTGCCAGCAGCTACCGGGGAGCGGGAGAGACCCAGTACTTC. It yields the protein CASSYRGAGETQYF.

This clone was seen more than once but under ten times. The chain employs TRBV7-9 and TRBJ2-3, with 10 bases aligning to TRBD2. Germline CDR1 is SEHNR and CDR2 is FQNEAQ (reference sequence). Trimming cost V 3 bases and J 5 bases; bases outside gene matches: 8. CDR3 length: 16 residues. Here the CDR3 reads CASSFASSGSGDTQYF. The CDR3 DNA is TGTGCCAGCAGCTTTGCGTCTAGCGGGAGTGGAGATACGCAGTATTTT.

This clone was counted between two and nine times. V and J are TRBV27 and TRBJ2-7, with 8 bases aligning to TRBD2. After removal of 0 bases from V and 7 bases from J, the junction contained 5 bases not matched to a gene. Germline CDR1 and CDR2: MNHEY and SMNVEV (reference sequence). The CDR3 contains 14 residues. CDR3 sequence: CASSLSGGRREQYF. The CDR3 DNA sequence: TGTGCCAGCAGTTTATCTGGCGGGAGGAGGGAGCAGTACTTC.

The V gene is TRBV29-1, the J gene TRBJ2-7, with 11 bases identical to TRBD2. Trimming took 6 bases from V and 6 from J; bases not matched to a gene: 7. Germline V gene data show CDR1 as SQVTM and CDR2 as ANQGSEA. The CDR3 loop spans 13 amino acids. DNA of the CDR3: TGCAGCGTCGCGACTAGCGGGATCTCCGAGCAGTACTTC. Encoded protein: CSVATSGISEQYF.

The CDR3 loop reads CASSLNGQGFSGELFF. The CDR3 nucleotides are TGTGCCAGCAGTTTAAACGGGCAGGGGTTTTCAGGGGAGCTGTTTTTT. V is TRBV28 and J is TRBJ2-2; perhaps TRBD1 as D (6 bases). The CDR3 runs to 16 residues. In germline, CDR1 is MDHEN, CDR2 SYDVKM. V lost 2 bases and J 8 bases, leaving 18 bases between the germline ends.

The chain employs TRBV4-2 and TRBJ2-2; 8 positions match TRBD2. This CDR3 is 17 amino acids long. Germline lookup yields CDR1 LGHNA and CDR2 YNFKEQ. After removal of 1 base from V and 1 base from J, the junction contained 5 bases not matched to a gene. The CDR3 DNA is TGTGCCAGCAGCCAAGTCAGAGCGGGGGAGAACACCGGGGAGCTGTTTTTT. As protein: CASSQVRAGENTGELFF.

The V gene is TRBV2, the J gene TRBJ1-6, with 11 bases fitting TRBD1. Germline-derived CDR1 and CDR2 are SNHLY and FYNNEI. J gave up 7 bases and V 1 base, and 0 bases lay outside the gene matches. The CDR3 is made up of 15 amino acids. CDR3 region: CASSEGTGGNSPLHF. The CDR3 DNA sequence: TGTGCCAGCAGTGAAGGGACAGGGGGCAATTCACCCCTCCACTTT.

The V and J genes are TRBV6-1 and TRBJ1-5; a possible D gene is TRBD1 (6 bases). This CDR3 contains 15 residues. V was clipped by 6 bases and J by 0 bases, with 12 bases between them. From germline, CDR1 is MNHNS and CDR2 SASEGT. Here the CDR3 DNA reads TGTGCCAGCAGACACGACAGGTATAGCAATCAGCCCCAGCATTTT. Translating it yields CASRHDRYSNQPQHF.

This clone was recorded a few times. The same CDR3 arises from other DNA sequences in this sample as well. The chain links TRBV28 to TRBJ1-1; no definite D call. V was cut by 3 bases and J by 3 bases, with 5 bases left in between. The CDR3 sequence is 12 residues long. Germline V gene lookup returns CDR1 MDHEN and CDR2 SYDVKM. The CDR3 DNA is TGTGCCAGCAGTTTGAGTCACACTGAAGCTTTCTTT. Its translation: CASSLSHTEAFF.

The chain links TRBV19 to TRBJ2-1; 9 bases match TRBD2. CDR3 length: 17 residues. The V gene end was trimmed by 5 bases and the J gene end by 4 bases; junction bases not matched to a gene: 12. Germline lookup yields CDR1 LNHDA and CDR2 SQIVND (reference sequence). CDR3 residues: CASSGSTLAGHYNEQFF. The CDR3 DNA is TGTGCCAGTAGTGGCTCCACTCTAGCGGGGCATTACAATGAGCAGTTCTTC.

This clone was observed a single time. V and J are TRBV5-1 and TRBJ2-3; a possible D gene is TRBD1 (6 bases). CDR3 length equals 14 residues. Germline-derived CDR1 and CDR2 are SGHRS and YFSETQ. Trimming left V 1 base short and J 3 bases short, with 9 bases between. CDR3: CASSLNRETDTQYF. The CDR3 DNA reads as TGCGCCAGCAGCTTGAACAGGGAGACAGATACGCAGTATTTT.

This sequence joins TRBV6-4 and TRBJ2-7; TRBD1 matches 7 bases. Per germline, CDR1 MRHNA and CDR2 SNTAGT. The CDR3 consists of 14 residues. Unmatched junction bases numbered 5, after V lost 4 bases and J lost 2 bases. CDR3 protein: CASSVETGTYEQYF. In nucleotides, the CDR3 is TGTGCCAGCAGTGTGGAGACAGGGACCTACGAGCAGTACTTC.

V is TRBV27 and J is TRBJ2-5; 9 bases map to TRBD1. Germline V CDR1 and CDR2: MNHEY, SMNVEV (reference sequence). Losses at the gene ends were 3 bases for V and 3 bases for J; bases not matched to a gene: 11. The CDR3 length is 17 residues. The CDR3 DNA is TGTGCCAGCAGTTTGCGGGACAGGGAATGGCAAAAAGAGACCCAGTACTTC. Translated, it gives CASSLRDREWQKETQYF.